The source of this TCR beta chain is a study of blood T cell repertoires in COVID-19. TCRdb's table, derived via immunoSEQ multiplex PCR, lists solely in-frame clones and lacks some. The sample shows a few hundred thousand clones, around 83% of them seen only once. V trimming: 1 base; J trimming: 6 bases; junction bases outside the gene matches: 8. This CDR3 spans 16 amino acids. Germline CDR1 is SGHDT and CDR2 is YYEEEE. J is TRBJ2-1 and V is TRBV5-6; 9 bases fit TRBD1. This TCR came from a woman aged 40-49 years who had recovered from COVID-19. Sequenced: peripheral blood. The CDR3 loop reads CASSLIPDRGFNEQFF. The CDR3 nucleotides are TGTGCCAGCAGCTTGATCCCGGACAGGGGATTCAATGAGCAGTTCTTC.